A selection of T cell receptor beta chains follows, all from one sample in a study of T cell clones after liver transplantation. Method: immunoSEQ multiplex PCR; TCRdb's copy keeps in-frame clones and lacks some. This table holds approximately 26,000 clones, approximately 68% found once. This sample comprised CD4+ T cells from blood, obtained before liver transplant. These receptors came from a human donor who received a liver transplant. Each CDR3 is given with its conserved first and last residue. Fields, in order: clone size, D gene, CDR3 length, V gene, J gene, CDR3 protein, CDR3 DNA. The D gene is left open where the match is weak. Where a row states a size, it is once, few, many or the class of an expanded clone; other rows omit it.

.	.	14	TRBV5-1	TRBJ2-7	CASSLVSGNYEQYF	TGCGCCAGCAGCTTGGTATCTGGGAACTACGAGCAGTACTTC
.	.	13	TRBV6-5	TRBJ1-2	CATWESTNYGYTF	TGTGCCACCTGGGAATCCACTAACTATGGCTACACCTTC
.	.	17	TRBV12-5	TRBJ2-1	CASGLVRGTKSYNEQFF	TGTGCTAGTGGTTTGGTACGGGGGACAAAGAGCTACAATGAGCAGTTCTTC
.	.	13	TRBV2	TRBJ1-1	CASSPTTEGRAFF	TGTGCCAGCAGTCCTACTACGGAAGGGCGGGCTTTCTTT
.	TRBD1	13	TRBV19	TRBJ1-2	CASTQDRGYGYTF	TGTGCCAGTACTCAGGACAGGGGCTATGGCTACACCTTC
.	.	12	TRBV5-1	TRBJ2-3	CASSTNTDTQYF	TGCGCCAGCAGCACCAATACAGATACGCAGTATTTT
.	.	14	TRBV29-1	TRBJ1-1	CSVEVTGLGTEAFF	TGCAGCGTTGAAGTCACAGGGCTGGGAACTGAAGCTTTCTTT
.	.	14	TRBV7-2	TRBJ1-2	CASSSIRANYGYTF	TGTGCCAGCAGCTCAATAAGAGCTAACTATGGCTACACCTTC
.	.	13	TRBV6-1	TRBJ1-1	CASSRLVNTEAFF	TGTGCCAGCAGCAGACTTGTGAACACTGAAGCTTTCTTT
.	.	17	TRBV5-4	TRBJ2-5	CASRSGKEGAFQETQYF	TGTGCCAGTAGGTCCGGGAAGGAGGGGGCTTTCCAAGAGACCCAGTACTTC
few	.	14	TRBV21-1	TRBJ1-1	CASSKGPAPAVAFF	TGTGCCAGCAGCAAAGGGCCCGCCCCCGCCGTGGCTTTCTTT
.	TRBD1	14	TRBV6-1	TRBJ1-1	CASGDRALNTEAFF	TGTGCCAGCGGAGACAGGGCGCTGAACACTGAAGCTTTCTTT
once	.	16	TRBV19	TRBJ2-2	CASSARTDANTGELFF	TGTGCCAGTAGTGCGAGGACAGATGCGAACACCGGGGAGCTGTTTTTT
.	.	16	TRBV28	TRBJ2-7	CASSPHFSGATNEQYF	TGTGCCAGCAGTCCTCATTTTAGTGGGGCGACGAACGAGCAGTACTTC
.	.	15	TRBV7-6	TRBJ1-4	CASSLNTGQNEKLFF	TGTGCCAGCAGCCTTAATACGGGACAAAATGAAAAACTGTTTTTT
few	.	13	TRBV6-1	TRBJ1-1	CASSSMMNTEAFF	TGTGCCAGCAGTTCCATGATGAACACTGAAGCTTTCTTT
few	TRBD1	15	TRBV7-9	TRBJ1-1	CASSADGTGGSRAFF	TGTGCCAGCAGCGCTGACGGGACAGGGGGGAGTAGGGCTTTCTTT
few	.	15	TRBV7-2	TRBJ1-2	CASSPDPGPGVGYTF	TGTGCCAGCAGCCCCGACCCGGGACCTGGGGTTGGCTACACCTTC
.	.	14	TRBV5-1	TRBJ2-1	CASSLGQETLKQFF	TGCGCCAGCAGCTTGGGACAGGAGACCCTTAAGCAGTTCTTC
.	TRBD2	16	TRBV28	TRBJ2-7	CASSFITSGGAHEQYF	TGTGCCAGCAGTTTTATAACTAGCGGGGGGGCCCACGAGCAGTACTTC
.	.	11	TRBV20-1	TRBJ1-2	CSVKGGNGYTF	TGCAGTGTGAAGGGAGGGAATGGCTACACCTTC
few	TRBD1	13	TRBV6-6	TRBJ1-3	CASSPTGENTIYF	TGTGCCAGCAGCCCGACAGGGGAAAACACCATATATTTT
.	.	12	TRBV30	TRBJ2-1	CGGSRGSNEQFF	TGTGGTGGGAGCCGAGGCTCCAATGAGCAGTTCTTC
.	.	13	TRBV5-4	TRBJ2-1	CASSPSSDNEQFF	TGTGCCAGCAGCCCCTCTAGCGACAATGAGCAGTTCTTC
.	TRBD1	15	TRBV6-5	TRBJ2-7	CASSYGGTGVYEQYF	TGTGCCAGCAGTTACGGGGGGACAGGGGTCTACGAGCAGTACTTC
.	TRBD1	15	TRBV28	TRBJ1-6	CASSLGTGVTSPLHF	TGTGCCAGCAGTTTGGGGACAGGGGTTACTTCACCCCTCCACTTT